This is a list of T cell receptor beta chains from one sample in a study of blood T cell repertoires in COVID-19. TCRdb's table, derived via immunoSEQ multiplex PCR, lists solely in-frame clones and lacks some. The sample lists roughly 300,000 clones, 86% occurring once. The specimen was peripheral blood. The source is a woman aged 45-65 years with acute or convalescent COVID-19. The CDR3 runs from the conserved cysteine through the conserved F or W.

J: TRBJ2-5
V: TRBV5-4
length: 16
CDR3: CASSLEGLAGGETQYF

J: TRBJ2-7
V: TRBV19
length: 15
CDR3: CASSRTASGPYEQYF

J: TRBJ1-2
V: TRBV27
length: 18
CDR3: CASSRHNVDRGSNYGYTF

J: TRBJ2-7
V: TRBV28
length: 12
CDR3: CASSGQGTEQYF

J: TRBJ1-4
V: TRBV6-6
length: 13
CDR3: CASSPRVNEKLFF

J: TRBJ1-4
V: TRBV7-3
length: 14
CDR3: CASSLDRGNEKLFF

J: TRBJ1-1
V: TRBV12-3/TRBV12-4
length: 12
CDR3: CASSFGRGEAFF

J: TRBJ2-7
V: TRBV19
length: 13
CDR3: CASSPGGRNEQYF

J: TRBJ2-3
V: TRBV2
length: 14
CDR3: CASTIAGSTDTQYF

J: TRBJ1-5
V: TRBV3-1/TRBV3-2
length: 15
CDR3: CASSPRDSPNQPQHF

J: TRBJ1-4
V: TRBV18
length: 16
CDR3: CASSPDRQATNEKLFF